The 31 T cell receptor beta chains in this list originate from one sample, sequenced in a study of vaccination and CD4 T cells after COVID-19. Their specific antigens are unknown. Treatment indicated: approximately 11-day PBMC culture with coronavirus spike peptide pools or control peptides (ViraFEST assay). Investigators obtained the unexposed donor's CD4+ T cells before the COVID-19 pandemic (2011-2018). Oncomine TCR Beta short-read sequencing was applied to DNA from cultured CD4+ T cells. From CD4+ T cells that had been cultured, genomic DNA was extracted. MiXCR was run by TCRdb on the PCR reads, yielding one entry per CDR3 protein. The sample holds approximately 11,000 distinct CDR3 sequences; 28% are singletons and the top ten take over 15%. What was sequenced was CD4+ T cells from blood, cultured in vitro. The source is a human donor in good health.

The DNA of the CDR3 is TGCGCCAGCAGCCAAGGTGGATGGGGACAGAACACTGAAGCTTTCTTT. Protein: CASSQGGWGQNTEAFF. The chain carries TRBV4-3 and TRBJ1-1; maybe TRBD1 (6 bases). CDR1 and CDR2 from the germline V gene are LGHNA and YSLEER. This CDR3 spans 16 amino acids. The V end lost 1 base, the J end lost 1 base, and 13 bases lay between the germline ends.

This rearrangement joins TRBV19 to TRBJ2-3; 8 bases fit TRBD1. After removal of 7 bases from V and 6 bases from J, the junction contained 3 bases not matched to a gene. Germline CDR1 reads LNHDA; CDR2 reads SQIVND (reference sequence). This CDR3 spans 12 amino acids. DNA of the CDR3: TGTGCCAGTACCCAGGGGGCGGATACGCAGTATTTT. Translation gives CASTQGADTQYF.

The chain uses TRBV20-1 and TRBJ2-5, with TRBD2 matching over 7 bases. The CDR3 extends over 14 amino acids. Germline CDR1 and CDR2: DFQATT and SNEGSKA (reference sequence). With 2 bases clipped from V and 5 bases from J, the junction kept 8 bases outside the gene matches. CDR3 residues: CSARPGGWSETQYF. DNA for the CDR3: TGCAGTGCTAGACCGGGGGGATGGTCGGAGACCCAGTACTTC.

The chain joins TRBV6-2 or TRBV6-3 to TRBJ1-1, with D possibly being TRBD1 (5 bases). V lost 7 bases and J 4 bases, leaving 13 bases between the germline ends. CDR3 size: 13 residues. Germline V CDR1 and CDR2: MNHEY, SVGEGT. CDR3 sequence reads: CASTVRGFTEAFF. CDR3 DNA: TGTGCCAGCACGGTCCGGGGGTTCACTGAAGCTTTCTTT.

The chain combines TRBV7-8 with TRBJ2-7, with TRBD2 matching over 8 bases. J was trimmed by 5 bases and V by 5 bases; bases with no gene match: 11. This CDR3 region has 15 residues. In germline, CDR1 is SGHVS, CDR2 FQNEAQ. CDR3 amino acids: CASSMPGLGVHEQYF. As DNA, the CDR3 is TGTGCCAGCAGCATGCCGGGACTAGGTGTCCACGAGCAGTACTTC.

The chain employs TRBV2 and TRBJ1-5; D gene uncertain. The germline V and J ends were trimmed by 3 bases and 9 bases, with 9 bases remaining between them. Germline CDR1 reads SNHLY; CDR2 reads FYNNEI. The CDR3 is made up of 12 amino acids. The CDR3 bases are TGTGCCAGCAGTGACTGGGCGCGGCCCCAGCATTTT. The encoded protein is CASSDWARPQHF.

The CDR3 region is CASSQTGERSPLHF. The CDR3 DNA reads as TGTGCCAGCAGCCAAACAGGGGAGAGATCACCCCTCCACTTT. The V and J genes are TRBV14 and TRBJ1-6, with TRBD1 matching over 7 bases. From germline, CDR1 is SGHDN and CDR2 FVKESK. Losses at the gene ends were 2 bases for V and 10 bases for J; bases not matched to a gene: 5. This CDR3 has 14 residues.

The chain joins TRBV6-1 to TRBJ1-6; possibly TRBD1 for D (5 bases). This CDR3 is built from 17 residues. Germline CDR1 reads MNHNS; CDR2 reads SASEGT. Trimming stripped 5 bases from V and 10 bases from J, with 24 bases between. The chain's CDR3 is CASSNRLLEYWGSPLHF. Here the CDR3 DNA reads TGTGCCAGCAGTAACCGGCTATTAGAGTATTGGGGGTCACCCCTCCACTTT.

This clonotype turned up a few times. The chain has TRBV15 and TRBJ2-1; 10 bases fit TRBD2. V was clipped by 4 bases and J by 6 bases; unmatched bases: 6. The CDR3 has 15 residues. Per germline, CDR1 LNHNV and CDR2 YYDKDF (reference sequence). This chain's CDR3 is CATSIRLAGPNEQFF. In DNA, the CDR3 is TGTGCCACCAGCATTCGACTAGCGGGTCCCAATGAGCAGTTCTTC.

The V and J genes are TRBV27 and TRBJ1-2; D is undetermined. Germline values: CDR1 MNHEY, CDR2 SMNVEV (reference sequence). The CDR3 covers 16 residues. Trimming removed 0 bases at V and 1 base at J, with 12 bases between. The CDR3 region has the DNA TGTGCCAGCAGTTTATCCGGAGGTTGGGTTAACTATGGCTACACCTTC. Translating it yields CASSLSGGWVNYGYTF.

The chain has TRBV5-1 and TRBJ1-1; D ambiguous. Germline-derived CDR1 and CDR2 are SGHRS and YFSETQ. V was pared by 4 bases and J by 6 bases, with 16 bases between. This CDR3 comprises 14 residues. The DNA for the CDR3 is TGCGCCAGCAGCAGGTTTACAGCTGACCCTGAAGCTTTCTTT. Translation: CASSRFTADPEAFF. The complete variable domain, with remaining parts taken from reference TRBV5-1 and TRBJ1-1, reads KAGVTQTPRYLIKTRGQQVTLSCSPISGHRSVSWYQQTPGQGLQFLFEYFSETQRNKGNFPGRFSGRQFSNSRSEMNVSTLELGDSALYLCASSRFTADPEAFFGQGTRLTVV.

CDR3 region: CASSAVSGGPTDTQYF. The CDR3 DNA sequence: TGTGCCAGCAGTGCCGTGTCGGGAGGGCCCACAGATACGCAGTATTTT. V and J are TRBV6-4 and TRBJ2-3; 8 positions match TRBD2. The CDR3 has 16 residues. CDR1 is MRHNA, CDR2 SNTAGT, per germline. V lost 4 bases and J lost 2; bases outside the gene matches: 8.

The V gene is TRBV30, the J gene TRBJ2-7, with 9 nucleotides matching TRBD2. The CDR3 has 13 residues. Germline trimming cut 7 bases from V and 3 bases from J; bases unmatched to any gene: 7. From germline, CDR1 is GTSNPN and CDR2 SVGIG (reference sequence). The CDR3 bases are TGTGCCTTTGTGACTAGCGGTAACTACGAGCAGTACTTC. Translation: CAFVTSGNYEQYF.

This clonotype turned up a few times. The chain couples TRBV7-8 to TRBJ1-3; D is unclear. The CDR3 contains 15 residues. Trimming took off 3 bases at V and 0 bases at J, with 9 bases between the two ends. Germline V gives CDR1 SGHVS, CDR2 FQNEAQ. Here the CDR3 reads CASSFRSLSGNTIYF. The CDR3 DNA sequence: TGTGCCAGCAGCTTCAGGAGTCTCTCTGGAAACACCATATATTTT.

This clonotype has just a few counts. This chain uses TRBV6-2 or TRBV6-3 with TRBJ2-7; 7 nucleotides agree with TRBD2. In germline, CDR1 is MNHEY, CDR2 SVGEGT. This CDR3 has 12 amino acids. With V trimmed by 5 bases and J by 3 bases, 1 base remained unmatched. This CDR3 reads CASSRTSYEQYF. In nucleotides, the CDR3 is TGTGCCAGCAGTCGGACTAGCTACGAGCAGTACTTC.

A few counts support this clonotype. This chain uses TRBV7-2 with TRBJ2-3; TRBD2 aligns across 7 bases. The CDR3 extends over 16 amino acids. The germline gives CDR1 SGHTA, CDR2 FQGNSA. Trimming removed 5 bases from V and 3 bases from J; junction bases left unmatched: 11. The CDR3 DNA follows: TGTGCCAGCAGCCTCCGATCTAGCGGAGCAACAGATACGCAGTATTTT. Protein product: CASSLRSSGATDTQYF.

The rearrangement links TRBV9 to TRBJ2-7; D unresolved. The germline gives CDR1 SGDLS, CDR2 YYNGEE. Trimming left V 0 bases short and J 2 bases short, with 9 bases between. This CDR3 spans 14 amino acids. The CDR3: CASSVAVSPYEQYF. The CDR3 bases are TGTGCCAGCAGCGTAGCGGTGAGTCCCTACGAGCAGTACTTC.

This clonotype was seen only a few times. In DNA form, the CDR3 reads TGTGCCAGCAGTGACACAGGGGAGAGAAAGACCCAGTACTTC. It codes for CASSDTGERKTQYF. This sequence joins TRBV28 and TRBJ2-5, with 7 positions matching TRBD1. Germline V gene lookup returns CDR1 MDHEN and CDR2 SYDVKM. The CDR3 has 14 amino acids. V gave up 5 bases and J gave up 6 bases; unmatched junction bases: 9.

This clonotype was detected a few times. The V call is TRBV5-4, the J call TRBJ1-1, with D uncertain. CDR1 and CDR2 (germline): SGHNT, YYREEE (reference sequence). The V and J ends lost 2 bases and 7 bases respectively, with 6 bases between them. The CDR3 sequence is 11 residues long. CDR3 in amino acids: CASSFDREAFF. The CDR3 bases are TGTGCCAGCAGCTTCGACCGTGAAGCTTTCTTT.

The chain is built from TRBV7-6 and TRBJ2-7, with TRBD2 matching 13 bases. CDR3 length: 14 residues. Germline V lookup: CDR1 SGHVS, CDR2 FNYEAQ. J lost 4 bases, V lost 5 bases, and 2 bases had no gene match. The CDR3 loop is CASSPGLAGYEQYF. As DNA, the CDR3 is TGTGCCAGCAGCCCGGGACTAGCGGGATACGAGCAGTACTTC.

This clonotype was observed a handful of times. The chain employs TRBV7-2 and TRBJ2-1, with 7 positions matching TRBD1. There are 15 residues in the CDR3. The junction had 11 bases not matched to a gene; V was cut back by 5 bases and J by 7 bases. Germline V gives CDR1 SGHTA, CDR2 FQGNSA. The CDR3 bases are TGTGCCAGCAGCCCCGCTAGGGGGCGAGTGAATGAGCAGTTCTTC. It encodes CASSPARGRVNEQFF.

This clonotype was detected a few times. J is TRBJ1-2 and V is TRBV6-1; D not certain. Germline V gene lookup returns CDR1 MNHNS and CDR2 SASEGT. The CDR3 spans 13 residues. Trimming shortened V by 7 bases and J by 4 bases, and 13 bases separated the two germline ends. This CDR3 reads CASKKEKAYGYTF. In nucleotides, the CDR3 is TGTGCCAGCAAGAAGGAGAAAGCCTATGGCTACACCTTC.

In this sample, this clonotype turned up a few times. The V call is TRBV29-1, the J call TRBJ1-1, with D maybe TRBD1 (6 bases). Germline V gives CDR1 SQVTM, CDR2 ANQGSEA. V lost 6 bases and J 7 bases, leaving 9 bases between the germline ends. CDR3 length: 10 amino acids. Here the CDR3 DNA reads TGCAGCGTGGGGGGCCTTGAAGCTTTCTTT. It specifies CSVGGLEAFF.

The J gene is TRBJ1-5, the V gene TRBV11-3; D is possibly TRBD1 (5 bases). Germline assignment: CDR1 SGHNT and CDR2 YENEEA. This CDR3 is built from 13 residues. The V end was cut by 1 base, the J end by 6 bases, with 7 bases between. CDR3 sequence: CASSLGDVQPQHF. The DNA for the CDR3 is TGTGCCAGCAGCTTAGGGGACGTTCAGCCCCAGCATTTT. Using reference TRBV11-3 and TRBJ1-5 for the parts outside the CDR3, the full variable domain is EAGVVQSPRYKIIEKKQPVAFWCNPISGHNTLYWYLQNLGQGPELLIRYENEEAVDDSQLPKDRFSAERLKGVDSTLKIQPAELGDSAVYLCASSLGDVQPQHFGDGTRLSIL.

The CDR3 bases are TGTGCCAGTAGTCGACAGCAGGGAAGGAGCAATCAGCCCCAGCATTTT. As protein: CASSRQQGRSNQPQHF. The genes are TRBV19 and TRBJ1-5, with TRBD1 as a possible D gene (5 bases). V lost 5 bases and J lost 1, with 15 bases in between. The germline V gene has CDR1 LNHDA and CDR2 SQIVND (reference sequence). This CDR3 is built from 16 residues.

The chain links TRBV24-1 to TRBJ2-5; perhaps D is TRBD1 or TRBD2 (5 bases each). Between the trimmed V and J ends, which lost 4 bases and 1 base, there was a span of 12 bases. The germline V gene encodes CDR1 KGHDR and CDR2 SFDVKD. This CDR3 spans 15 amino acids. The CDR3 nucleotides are TGTGCCACCAGTGACGCTGCAGGGACCCAAGAGACCCAGTACTTC. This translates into CATSDAAGTQETQYF.

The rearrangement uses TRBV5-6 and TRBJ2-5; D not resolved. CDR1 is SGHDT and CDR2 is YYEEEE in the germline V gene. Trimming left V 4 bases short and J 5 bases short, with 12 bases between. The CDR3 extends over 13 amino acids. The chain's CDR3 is CASSIPLGETQYF. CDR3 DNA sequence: TGTGCCAGCAGCATCCCCCTAGGGGAGACCCAGTACTTC.

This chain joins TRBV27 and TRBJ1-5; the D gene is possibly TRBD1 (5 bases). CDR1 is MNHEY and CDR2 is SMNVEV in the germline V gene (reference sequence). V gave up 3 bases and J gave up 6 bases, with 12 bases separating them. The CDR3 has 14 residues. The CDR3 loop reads CASSFSGARQPQHF. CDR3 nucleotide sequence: TGTGCCAGCAGTTTTTCCGGGGCTCGTCAGCCCCAGCATTTT.

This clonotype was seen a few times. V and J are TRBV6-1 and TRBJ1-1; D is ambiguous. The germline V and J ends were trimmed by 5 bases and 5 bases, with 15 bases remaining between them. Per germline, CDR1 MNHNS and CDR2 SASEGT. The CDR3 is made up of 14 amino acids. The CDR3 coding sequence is TGTGCCAGCAGTCTGGAGGGAAAGAGGACTGAAGCTTTCTTT. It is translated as CASSLEGKRTEAFF.

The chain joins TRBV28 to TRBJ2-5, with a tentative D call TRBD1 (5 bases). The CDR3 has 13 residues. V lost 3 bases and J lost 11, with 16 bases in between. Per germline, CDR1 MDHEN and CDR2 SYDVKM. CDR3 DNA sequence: TGTGCCAGCAGTTTGGGGCACGGCAGGCAACAGTACTTC. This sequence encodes CASSLGHGRQQYF.

As DNA, the CDR3 is TGTGCCAGCCAGCGGGACTCCTACGAGCAGTACTTC. This translates into CASQRDSYEQYF. The genes are TRBV6-2 or TRBV6-3 and TRBJ2-7, with TRBD2 matching 7 bases. There are 12 residues in the CDR3. Germline CDR1 and CDR2: MNHEY and SVGEGT. J was trimmed by 0 bases and V by 8 bases; bases with no gene match: 1.